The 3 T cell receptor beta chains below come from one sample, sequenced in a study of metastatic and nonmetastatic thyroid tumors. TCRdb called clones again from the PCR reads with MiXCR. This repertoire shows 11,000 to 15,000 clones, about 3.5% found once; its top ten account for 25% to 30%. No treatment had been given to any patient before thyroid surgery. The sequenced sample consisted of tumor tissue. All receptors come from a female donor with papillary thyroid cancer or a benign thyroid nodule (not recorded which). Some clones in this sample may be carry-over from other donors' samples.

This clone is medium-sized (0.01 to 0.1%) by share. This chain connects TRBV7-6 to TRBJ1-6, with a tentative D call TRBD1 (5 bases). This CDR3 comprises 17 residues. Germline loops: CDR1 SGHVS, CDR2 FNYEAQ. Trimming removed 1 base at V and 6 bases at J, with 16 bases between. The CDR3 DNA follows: TGTGCCAGCAGCTTAGAAGTTCGGGGGTTCGGTAATTCACCCCTCCACTTT. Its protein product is CASSLEVRGFGNSPLHF. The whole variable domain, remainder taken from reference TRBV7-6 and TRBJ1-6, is GAGVSQSPRYKVTKRGQDVALRCDPISGHVSLYWYRQALGQGPEFLTYFNYEAQQDKSGLPNDRFSAERPEGSISTLTIQRTEQRDSAMYRCASSLEVRGFGNSPLHFGNGTRLTVT.

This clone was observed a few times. CDR3 sequence (DNA): TGTGCCAGCAGTGTAGGGGACAGGGATGGCTACAATGAGCAGTTCTTC. Amino acids: CASSVGDRDGYNEQFF. The chain links TRBV6-4 to TRBJ2-1; 9 positions agree with TRBD1. Germline V gene lookup returns CDR1 MRHNA and CDR2 SNTAGT. The CDR3 runs 16 residues. Trimming at V came to 4 bases and at J to 3 bases, leaving 7 bases not matched to a gene.

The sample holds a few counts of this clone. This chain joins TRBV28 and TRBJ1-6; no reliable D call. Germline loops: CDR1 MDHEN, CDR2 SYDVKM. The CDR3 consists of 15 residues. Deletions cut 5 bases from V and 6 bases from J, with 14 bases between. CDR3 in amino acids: CASSVLEALNSPLHF. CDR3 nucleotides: TGTGCCAGCAGTGTCCTCGAAGCTCTTAATTCACCCCTCCACTTT.